This T cell receptor (beta chain) comes out of a study of cytomegalovirus exposure and HLA in healthy donors. Study-level findings and limits: Reportedly, diagnosis of cytomegalovirus status by the classifier showed high specificity and sensitivity. Most sequenced TCRs were rare (though some public TCRs occurred in many donors). The study labeled under 200 TCR beta chains cytomegalovirus-associated.

Sequenced by immunoSEQ multiplex PCR; TCRdb stores in-frame clones only, minus some. The table has 100,000 to 150,000 clones, about nine tenths seen once. About this clone: Its antigen is as yet unknown.

The donors were part of the validation cohort, which consisted of about 130 subjects and was separate from the first cohort of roughly 620 subjects. The receptor was isolated from a young man in good health and CMV-seronegative. The sequenced sample consisted of PBMCs.

The CDR3, as DNA: TGCAGCACCACAGAAGGGGGCACTGAAGCTTTCTTT. Translation: CSTTEGGTEAFF. The gene calls are TRBV29-1 and TRBJ1-1; tentatively, D is TRBD1 (6 bases). This CDR3 contains 12 residues. Germline assignment: CDR1 SQVTM and CDR2 ANQGSEA. The V and J ends lost 8 bases and 4 bases respectively, with 14 bases between them.